These T cell receptor beta chains were read from a single sample in a study of long-term antiretroviral therapy in people with HIV. TCRdb's copy holds only in-frame clones and misses some; the assay was immunoSEQ multiplex PCR. The profile shows tens of thousands of clones, about 70% of them singletons. The input for sequencing was unsorted PBMCs, taken 3 years after starting antiretroviral therapy. The receptors here all came from a man between 45 and 60 years old with HIV. Each CDR3 is given with its conserved first and last residue. Each record gives: V gene, D gene, CDR3 protein. A D gene is named only where the DNA matches it firmly.

TRBV4-2 TRBD2 CASSQARTSGVGETQYF
TRBV30 - CAWSVTRSSPLHF
TRBV9 TRBD2 CASSVSSGQETQYF
TRBV9 TRBD2 CASSPPASGGQGYNEQFF
TRBV5-4 TRBD1 CASSLVQGRSPLHF
TRBV28 - CASSSADSIRGQAFF
TRBV4-2 TRBD1 CASSANRGTYNSPLHF
TRBV7-9 TRBD2 CASSPGGRETQYF
TRBV7-6 - CASSSPGGVSYNEQFF
TRBV4-2 - CASSQESANTGELFF
TRBV9 - CASSATPNYGYTF
TRBV6-1 TRBD1 CASSLTGDTEAFF
TRBV10-3 - CAISSGGPSQGNQPQHF
TRBV19 - CASSINWVNTGELFF
TRBV5-1 TRBD1 CASSSTGTTDGYTF
TRBV7-2 TRBD1 CASSRTGFDEQYF
TRBV7-9 TRBD2 CASSFPTSDTYNEQFF
TRBV27 TRBD2 CASSFGPGRAGEETQYF
TRBV19 - CASSMVGGGTDTQYF
TRBV18 TRBD2 CASSPRGLAGDGTDTQYF
TRBV6-5 - CASSYSASESYEQYF